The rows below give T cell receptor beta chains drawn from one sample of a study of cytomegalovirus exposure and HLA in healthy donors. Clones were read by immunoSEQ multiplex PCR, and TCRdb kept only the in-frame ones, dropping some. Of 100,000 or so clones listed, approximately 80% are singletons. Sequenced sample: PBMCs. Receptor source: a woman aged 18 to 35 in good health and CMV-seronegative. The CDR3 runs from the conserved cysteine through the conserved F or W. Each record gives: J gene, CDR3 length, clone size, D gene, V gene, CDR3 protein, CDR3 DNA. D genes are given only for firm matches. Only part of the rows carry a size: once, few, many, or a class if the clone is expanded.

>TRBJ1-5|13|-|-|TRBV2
CASSGKGYQPQHF
TGTGCCAGCAGTGGGAAGGGGTATCAGCCCCAGCATTTT
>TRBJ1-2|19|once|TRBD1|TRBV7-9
CASSLVTGTGELANYGYTF
TGTGCCAGCAGCTTAGTAACCGGGACAGGCGAGTTAGCTAACTATGGCTACACCTTC
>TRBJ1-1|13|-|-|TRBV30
CAWSLEGYTEAFF
TGTGCCTGGAGTCTAGAGGGCTACACTGAAGCTTTCTTT
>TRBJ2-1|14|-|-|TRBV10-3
CAISGLSPNNEQFF
TGTGCCATCAGTGGCCTTAGCCCTAACAATGAGCAGTTCTTC
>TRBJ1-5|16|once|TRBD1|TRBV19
CASTGDRVDSSQPQHF
TGTGCCAGTACTGGGGACAGGGTGGATTCCAGTCAGCCCCAGCATTTT
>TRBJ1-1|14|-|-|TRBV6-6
CASSYNLRSPEAFF
TGTGCCAGCAGTTACAACCTTAGATCCCCTGAAGCTTTCTTT
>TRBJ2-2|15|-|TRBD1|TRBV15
CATTDRGENTGELFF
TGTGCCACAACTGACAGGGGAGAAAACACCGGGGAGCTGTTTTTT
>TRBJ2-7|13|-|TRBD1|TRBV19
CASSIAHRGEQYF
TGTGCCAGTAGTATAGCCCACAGGGGCGAGCAGTACTTC
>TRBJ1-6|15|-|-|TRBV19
CASSMGSGINSPLHF
TGTGCCAGTAGTATGGGGTCAGGGATCAATTCACCCCTCCACTTT
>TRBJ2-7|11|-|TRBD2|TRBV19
CALTGGSEQYF
TGTGCCTTAACGGGGGGATCCGAGCAGTACTTC
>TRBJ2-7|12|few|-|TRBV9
CASSSRSYEQYF
TGTGCCAGCAGCTCCCGCTCCTACGAGCAGTACTTC
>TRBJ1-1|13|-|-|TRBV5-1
CASSLDTNTEAFF
TGCGCCAGCAGCTTGGATACAAACACTGAAGCTTTCTTT
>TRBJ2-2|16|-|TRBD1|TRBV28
CASSGSAGGSTGELFF
TGTGCCAGCAGTGGGTCGGCAGGGGGTAGCACCGGGGAGCTGTTTTTT
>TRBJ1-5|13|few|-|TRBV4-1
CASSQRWGQPQHF
TGCGCCAGCAGCCAACGGTGGGGCCAGCCCCAGCATTTT
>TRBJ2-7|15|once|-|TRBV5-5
CASSFRGRSSYEQYF
TGTGCCAGCAGCTTTAGGGGCAGGAGCTCCTACGAGCAGTACTTC
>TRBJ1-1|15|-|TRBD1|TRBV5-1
CASSGAGTGQLQAFF
TGCGCCAGCAGCGGCGCCGGGACAGGCCAACTTCAAGCTTTCTTT
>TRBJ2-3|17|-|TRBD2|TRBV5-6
CASSLPGLAGGEDTQYF
TGTGCCAGCAGCTTGCCGGGACTAGCGGGGGGGGAAGATACGCAGTATTTT
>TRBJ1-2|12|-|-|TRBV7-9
CSSSTGNYGYTF
TGTTCCAGCAGTACAGGCAACTATGGCTACACCTTC
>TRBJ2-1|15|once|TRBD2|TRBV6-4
CACSEGGGANNEQFF
TGTGCCTGCAGTGAGGGCGGGGGGGCGAACAATGAGCAGTTCTTC
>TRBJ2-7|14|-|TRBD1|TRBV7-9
CASSSDGTGYEQYF
TGTGCCAGCAGCTCCGACGGGACAGGGTACGAGCAGTACTTC
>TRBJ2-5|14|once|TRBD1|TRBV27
CASSLSSQGKTQYF
TGTGCCAGCAGTTTATCGTCACAGGGGAAGACCCAGTACTTC
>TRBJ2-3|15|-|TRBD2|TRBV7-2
CASSLREGVPSTQYF
TGTGCCAGCAGCCTACGGGAGGGGGTGCCCTCGACGCAGTATTTT
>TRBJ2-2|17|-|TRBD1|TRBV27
CASSLRDRRATAGELFF
TGTGCCAGCAGTTTACGGGACAGAAGGGCGACTGCCGGGGAGCTGTTTTTT
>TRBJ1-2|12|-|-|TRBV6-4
CASGGTSGGYTF
TGTGCCAGCGGCGGAACCAGCGGGGGCTACACCTTC
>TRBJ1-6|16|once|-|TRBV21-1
CASSAQRQGAFSPLHF
TGTGCCAGCAGCGCTCAGAGGCAGGGGGCCTTTTCACCCCTCCACTTT
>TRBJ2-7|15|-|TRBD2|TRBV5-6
CASSPTAGVRYEQYF
TGTGCCAGCAGCCCTACGGCGGGGGTTCGCTACGAGCAGTACTTC
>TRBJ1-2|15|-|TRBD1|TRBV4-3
CASSERWDRDNGYTF
TGCGCCAGCAGCGAACGATGGGACAGGGATAATGGCTACACCTTC
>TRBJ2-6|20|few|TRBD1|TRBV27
CATIGSAPGQGFSGANVLTF
TGTGCCACCATCGGCTCGGCCCCGGGACAGGGGTTCTCTGGGGCCAACGTCCTGACTTTC
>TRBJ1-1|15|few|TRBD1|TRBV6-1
CASSSETGGNTEAFF
TGTGCCAGCAGTTCTGAGACAGGGGGGAACACTGAAGCTTTCTTT
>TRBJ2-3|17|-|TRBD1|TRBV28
CASSAQDRADSTDTQYF
TGTGCCAGCAGTGCCCAGGACAGGGCCGACAGCACAGATACGCAGTATTTT
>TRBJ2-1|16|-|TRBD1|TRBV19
CASSSSRTGGRNEQFF
TGTGCCAGTAGTTCAAGCAGGACAGGTGGACGCAATGAGCAGTTCTTC
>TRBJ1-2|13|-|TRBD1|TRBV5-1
CASSLRDSYGYTF
TGCGCCAGCAGCCTAAGGGACAGCTATGGCTACACCTTC
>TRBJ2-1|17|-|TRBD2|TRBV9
CASSVRGSGGRAREQFF
TGTGCCAGCAGCGTGAGAGGGTCGGGCGGGAGGGCACGCGAGCAGTTCTTC
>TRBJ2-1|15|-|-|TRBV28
CASTLQGRFFDEQFF
TGTGCCAGCACCCTCCAGGGTCGCTTTTTCGATGAGCAGTTCTTC
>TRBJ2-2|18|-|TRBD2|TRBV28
CASSEGLAGGPDTGELFF
TGTGCCAGCAGCGAGGGACTAGCGGGAGGGCCTGACACCGGGGAGCTGTTTTTT
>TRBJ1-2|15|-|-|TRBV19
CASSIAAGESYGYTF
TGTGCCAGTAGTATAGCGGCCGGAGAAAGCTATGGCTACACCTTC
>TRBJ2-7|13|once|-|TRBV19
CASSIGAGSGQYF
TGTGCCAGTAGTATCGGGGCGGGGAGCGGGCAGTACTTC
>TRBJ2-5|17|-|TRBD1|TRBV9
CASSPRTGGARKETQYF
TGTGCCAGCAGCCCCCGGACAGGGGGCGCGAGGAAGGAGACCCAGTACTTC
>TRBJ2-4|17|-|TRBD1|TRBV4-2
CASSQDLRQGEENIQYF
TGTGCCAGCAGCCAAGATCTGCGACAGGGGGAGGAAAACATTCAGTACTTC
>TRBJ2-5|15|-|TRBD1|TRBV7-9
CASSLGRGREETQYF
TGTGCCAGCAGCTTAGGCAGGGGGCGGGAAGAGACCCAGTACTTC
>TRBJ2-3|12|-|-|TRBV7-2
CASSWARGTQYF
TGTGCCAGCAGCTGGGCCCGGGGTACGCAGTATTTT
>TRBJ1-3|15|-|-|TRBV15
CATSRDPDSGNTIYF
TGTGCCACCAGCAGAGATCCAGATTCTGGAAACACCATATATTTT
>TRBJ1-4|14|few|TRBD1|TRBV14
CASSHRGTNEKLFF
TGTGCCAGCAGCCACAGGGGGACTAATGAAAAACTGTTTTTT
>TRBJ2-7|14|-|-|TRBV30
CAWSGGGGSYEQYF
TGTGCCTGGAGTGGCGGGGGCGGTTCCTACGAGCAGTACTTC
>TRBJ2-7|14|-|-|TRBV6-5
CASSYLPKSYEQYF
TGTGCCAGCAGTTACTTACCTAAAAGCTACGAGCAGTACTTC
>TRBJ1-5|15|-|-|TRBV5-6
CASSLAGSRNQPQHF
TGTGCCAGCAGCTTGGCGGGGTCTCGCAATCAGCCCCAGCATTTT
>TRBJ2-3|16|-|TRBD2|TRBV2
CASSAVAGGDTDTQYF
TGTGCCAGCAGCGCCGTAGCGGGGGGCGACACAGATACGCAGTATTTT
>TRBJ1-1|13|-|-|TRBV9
CASSGGQNTEAFF
TGTGCCAGCAGCGGCGGACAGAACACTGAAGCTTTCTTT